The source of this T cell receptor (beta chain) is a study of cytomegalovirus exposure and HLA in healthy donors. The CDR3 runs 14 residues. V lost 8 bases and J 1 base, leaving 14 bases between the germline ends. Germline V CDR1 and CDR2: MNHEY, SMNVEV (reference sequence). Regarding the study as a whole: One variant, a missense change in DCLRE1C, was linked in a later analysis to TCR beta V- and J-gene trimming. For presence/absence analyses, sequencing depth was assumed to be roughly uniform across donors. Specificity for CMV antigens was confirmed in vitro for a few of the CMV-associated chains.

A multiplex PCR was run with 60 Vbeta primers and 13 Jbeta primers. This table comes from immunoSEQ multiplex PCR, and its TCRdb copy is limited to in-frame clones, with some not included. The sample carries around 200,000 clones, around 80% recorded once. On this clone itself: Antigen unknown.

The chain has TRBV27 and TRBJ1-1; TRBD1 might be the D (5 bases). The specimen sequenced was PBMCs. The sequence came from a woman in her thirties in good health and CMV-seropositive. The CDR3 protein is CASCSLGENTEAFF. The DNA of the CDR3 is TGTGCCAGCTGTTCGTTAGGGGAGAACACTGAAGCTTTCTTT.